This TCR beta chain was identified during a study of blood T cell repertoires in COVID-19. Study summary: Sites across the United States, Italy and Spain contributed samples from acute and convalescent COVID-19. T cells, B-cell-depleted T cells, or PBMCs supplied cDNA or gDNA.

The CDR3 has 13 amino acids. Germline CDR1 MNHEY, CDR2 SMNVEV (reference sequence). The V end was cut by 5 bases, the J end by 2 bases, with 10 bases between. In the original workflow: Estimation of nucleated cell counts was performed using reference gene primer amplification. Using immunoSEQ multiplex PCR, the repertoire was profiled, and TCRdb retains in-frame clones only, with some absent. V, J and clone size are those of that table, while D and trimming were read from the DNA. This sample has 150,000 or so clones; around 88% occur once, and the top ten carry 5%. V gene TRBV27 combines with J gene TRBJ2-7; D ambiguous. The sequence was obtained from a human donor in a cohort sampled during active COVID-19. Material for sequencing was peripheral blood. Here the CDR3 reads CASSPLPPYEQYF. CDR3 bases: TGTGCCAGCAGTCCCCTACCCCCCTACGAGCAGTACTTC.